Presented here are 31 T cell receptor beta chains from one specimen sequenced in a study of T cell changes during pregnancy in multiple sclerosis. TCRdb's table, derived via immunoSEQ multiplex PCR, lists solely in-frame clones and lacks some. The data hold some 38,000 clones, with about nine tenths observed a single time. The specimen comprised CD8+ T cells from peripheral blood mononuclear cells, sampled after pregnancy. The receptors originated from a female donor with multiple sclerosis, enrolled in a pregnancy study.

The DNA of the CDR3 is TGCGCCAGCAGCTTGAGTCAGGTTACCTATGGCTACACCTTC. Amino acids: CASSLSQVTYGYTF. The chain carries TRBV5-1 and TRBJ1-2; D ambiguous. Germline-derived CDR1 and CDR2 are SGHRS and YFSETQ. V lost 1 base to trimming and J lost 4 bases, with 11 bases between them. The CDR3 runs 14 residues.

The CDR3 DNA reads as TGTGCCAGCAGTCAAAACATCGACACGGGCAATCAGCCCCAGCATTTT. This sequence encodes CASSQNIDTGNQPQHF. The gene calls are TRBV9 and TRBJ1-5; D not resolved. Germline CDR1 and CDR2: SGDLS and YYNGEE. With 5 bases removed from V and 2 bases from J, the gap between germline ends came to 17 bases. The CDR3 sequence is 16 residues long. Full variable domain (outside the CDR3, taken from reference TRBV9 and TRBJ1-5): DSGVTQTPKHLITATGQRVTLRCSPRSGDLSVYWYQQSLDQGLQFLIQYYNGEERAKGNILERFSAQQFPDLHSELNLSSLELGDSALYFCASSQNIDTGNQPQHFGDGTRLSIL.

The chain combines TRBV4-1 with TRBJ1-1, with 9 nucleotides matching TRBD1. The germline gives CDR1 MGHRA, CDR2 YSYEKL. V shed 9 bases and J 4 bases; nucleotides not matched to a gene: 6. The CDR3 totals 13 residues. For the CDR3, the DNA is TGCGCCAGTGGGACAGGGAGCGGCACTGAAGCTTTCTTT. The encoded protein is CASGTGSGTEAFF.

The genes are TRBV9 and TRBJ2-3, with unresolved D. V was trimmed by 0 bases and J by 5 bases, leaving 7 bases between them. Per the germline V gene, CDR1 is SGDLS and CDR2 is YYNGEE. This CDR3 comprises 13 residues. CDR3 sequence reads: CASSVAEIDTQYF. CDR3 in DNA: TGTGCCAGCAGCGTAGCCGAGATAGATACGCAGTATTTT.

The genes are TRBV6-1 and TRBJ2-3; the D gene is possibly TRBD2 (6 bases). Germline CDR1 and CDR2: MNHNS and SASEGT. This CDR3 comprises 16 residues. V was pared by 2 bases and J by 2 bases, with 14 bases between. The CDR3 DNA reads as TGTGCCAGCAGTGAATACGGGAGACCCTTCACAGATACGCAGTATTTT. This codes for CASSEYGRPFTDTQYF.

The V gene is TRBV19, the J gene TRBJ2-7; D is perhaps TRBD1 (5 bases). Germline V lookup: CDR1 LNHDA, CDR2 SQIVND (reference sequence). V dropped 4 bases and J dropped 0 bases, with 16 bases sitting between them. This CDR3 has 16 residues. CDR3 nucleotide sequence: TGTGCCAGTAGTAGGGAATTGGGGCGAAGCTCCTACGAGCAGTACTTC. Its translation: CASSRELGRSSYEQYF.

J is TRBJ2-1 and V is TRBV28; D is possibly TRBD2 (5 bases). This CDR3 contains 17 residues. V was trimmed by 5 bases and J by 5 bases, leaving 22 bases between them. Per germline, CDR1 MDHEN and CDR2 SYDVKM. CDR3 loop: CASSLTTADFYHNEQFF. The CDR3 DNA reads TGTGCCAGCAGTCTCACAACCGCGGACTTCTACCACAATGAGCAGTTCTTC.

The chain couples TRBV11-3 to TRBJ2-7; D perhaps matches TRBD1 (5 bases). V dropped 4 bases and J dropped 5 bases, with 15 bases sitting between them. The length of the CDR3 is 14 residues. Germline assignment: CDR1 SGHNT and CDR2 YENEEA. The CDR3 nucleotides are TGTGCCAGCAGCTCGGGTGCAGGGCTCGACGAGCAGTACTTC. This translates into CASSSGAGLDEQYF.

The chain links TRBV29-1 to TRBJ1-3; D possibly corresponds to TRBD1 (5 bases). The V end was cut by 6 bases, the J end by 1 base, with 7 bases between. The germline V gene encodes CDR1 SQVTM and CDR2 ANQGSEA. There are 12 residues in the CDR3. As DNA, the CDR3 is TGCAGCGTGGGGGGTTCTGGAAACACCATATATTTT. Protein product: CSVGGSGNTIYF.

V is TRBV4-2 and J is TRBJ2-1, with D perhaps TRBD1 (6 bases). V was trimmed by 4 bases and J by 2 bases, leaving 15 bases between them. This CDR3 region has 16 residues. In germline, CDR1 is LGHNA, CDR2 YNFKEQ. The CDR3 sequence: CASSPPQTGTYNEQFF. As DNA, the CDR3 is TGTGCCAGCAGCCCTCCTCAAACAGGGACCTACAATGAGCAGTTCTTC.

The V and J genes are TRBV7-9 and TRBJ2-7, with TRBD1 matching over 8 bases. This CDR3 has 14 residues. The V segment lost 5 bases and the J segment 5 bases; nucleotides outside the gene matches: 8. The germline gives CDR1 SEHNR, CDR2 FQNEAQ (reference sequence). The CDR3 DNA sequence: TGTGCCAGCAGCCCTGGACAGGGTGTGCACGAGCAGTACTTC. Encoded protein: CASSPGQGVHEQYF.

The chain recombines TRBV6-1 with TRBJ2-7, with 9 bases matching TRBD2. After removal of 3 bases from V and 5 bases from J, the junction contained 14 bases not matched to a gene. Per the germline V gene, CDR1 is MNHNS and CDR2 is SASEGT. The CDR3 consists of 17 residues. The CDR3 bases are TGTGCCAGCAGTGACGGGATAGCGGGGGTCTCTAGAGACGAGCAGTACTTC. The encoded protein is CASSDGIAGVSRDEQYF.

The genes are TRBV15 and TRBJ2-7, with 11 positions matching TRBD2. Germline CDR1 is LNHNV and CDR2 is YYDKDF (reference sequence). The CDR3 is 15 amino acids. Unmatched junction bases numbered 3, after V lost 3 bases and J lost 2 bases. The CDR3 region has the DNA TGTGCCACCAGCAGGGGGACTAGCGGACCCTACGAGCAGTACTTC. Protein sequence: CATSRGTSGPYEQYF.

V is TRBV5-4 and J is TRBJ1-1, with 10 bases matching TRBD1. The CDR3 totals 15 residues. The ends lost 4 bases at V and 1 base at J; junction bases unmatched: 4. The germline gives CDR1 SGHNT, CDR2 YYREEE (reference sequence). CDR3 DNA sequence: TGTGCCAGCAGCCCCGACAGGGGGCGGAACACTGAAGCTTTCTTT. The encoded protein is CASSPDRGRNTEAFF.

V usage is TRBV7-9 and J usage is TRBJ2-4; 8 bases are a match to TRBD1. CDR1 and CDR2 from the germline V gene are SEHNR and FQNEAQ (reference sequence). J was trimmed by 5 bases and V by 5 bases; bases with no gene match: 14. CDR3 length: 17 residues. This CDR3 is CASSQSGTGEGENIQYF. CDR3 sequence (DNA): TGTGCCAGCAGCCAATCCGGGACAGGTGAAGGTGAAAACATTCAGTACTTC.

This chain connects TRBV6-5 to TRBJ1-1, with 7 positions matching TRBD1. The CDR3 spans 14 residues. J lost 4 bases, V lost 2 bases, and 4 bases had no gene match. CDR1 and CDR2 (germline): MNHEY, SVGAGI. CDR3 loop: CASSYEGARTEAFF. The CDR3 coding sequence is TGTGCCAGCAGTTACGAGGGGGCGCGCACTGAAGCTTTCTTT.

CDR3: CASSLRHIGGRFAYNEQFF. For the CDR3, the DNA is TGTGCCAGCAGCTTACGCCACATAGGCGGGAGGTTCGCCTACAATGAGCAGTTCTTC. The chain recombines TRBV7-2 with TRBJ2-1, with 8 bases aligning to TRBD2. V dropped 2 bases and J dropped 2; count of bases not matched to a gene: 14. Per the germline V gene, CDR1 is SGHTA and CDR2 is FQGNSA. This CDR3 region has 19 residues.

The chain combines TRBV15 with TRBJ2-7; 15 nucleotides line up with TRBD2. Germline loops: CDR1 LNHNV, CDR2 YYDKDF (reference sequence). Losses at the gene ends were 1 base for V and 5 bases for J; bases not matched to a gene: 15. CDR3 length: 20 amino acids. The CDR3 DNA sequence: TGTGCCACCAGCAGAGTCCGACACCCGGGGACTAGCGGGGGGTCTAACGAGCAGTACTTC. It specifies CATSRVRHPGTSGGSNEQYF.

V gene TRBV5-1 combines with J gene TRBJ1-4; D may be TRBD1 (5 bases). CDR1 SGHRS and CDR2 YFSETQ come from the germline V gene. V dropped 5 bases and J dropped 5 bases, with 10 bases sitting between them. CDR3 length equals 13 residues. The CDR3 DNA reads as TGCGCCAGCAGTGCCGGGGGAAATGAAAAACTGTTTTTT. It codes for CASSAGGNEKLFF.

This clone has just one count. V gene TRBV2 combines with J gene TRBJ2-4, with 8 bases identical to TRBD1. The CDR3 runs to 13 residues. The V gene end was trimmed by 6 bases and the J gene end by 6 bases; junction bases not matched to a gene: 4. Germline CDR1 SNHLY, CDR2 FYNNEI. The CDR3 here is CASSGDRRNIQYF. CDR3 sequence (DNA): TGTGCCAGCAGCGGGGACAGGAGAAACATTCAGTACTTC.

This chain uses TRBV9 with TRBJ2-7; D gene ambiguous. Germline V CDR1 and CDR2: SGDLS, YYNGEE. There are 11 residues in the CDR3. CDR3 region: CASGSSYEQYF. Written as DNA, the CDR3 is TGTGCTTCGGGTAGCTCCTACGAGCAGTACTTC. The whole variable domain, filled in from reference TRBV9 and TRBJ2-7, reads DSGVTQTPKHLITATGQRVTLRCSPRSGDLSVYWYQQSLDQGLQFLIQYYNGEERAKGNILERFSAQQFPDLHSELNLSSLELGDSALYFCASGSSYEQYFGPGTRLTVT.

The CDR3 DNA is TGTGCCAGCAGCACCCTGACAGGAGAGAACACTGAAGCTTTCTTT. Protein sequence: CASSTLTGENTEAFF. J is TRBJ1-1 and V is TRBV9; a weak D match, TRBD1 (6 bases). The ends were cut back, 4 bases at V and 1 base at J, with 14 bases in the middle. Germline V gene sequence: CDR1 SGDLS, CDR2 YYNGEE. The CDR3 has 15 residues.

The chain employs TRBV19 and TRBJ2-7; D is uncertain. Per germline, CDR1 LNHDA and CDR2 SQIVND (reference sequence). Trimming removed 3 bases from V and 1 base from J, with 7 bases in between. The length of the CDR3 is 13 residues. The CDR3 sequence is CASSIRVSYEQYF. The CDR3 DNA reads as TGTGCCAGTAGTATTCGGGTATCCTACGAGCAGTACTTC.

This chain links TRBV13 with TRBJ1-2; TRBD1 matches at 9 bases. From germline, CDR1 is PRHDT and CDR2 FYEKMQ (reference sequence). The V and J ends lost 2 bases and 4 bases, in that order; junction bases with no gene match: 11. This CDR3 comprises 17 residues. CDR3 residues: CASSLTGGAEEGYGYTF. The CDR3 DNA is TGTGCCAGCAGCTTAACAGGGGGCGCAGAAGAGGGCTATGGCTACACCTTC. Variable domain in full (rest from reference TRBV13 and TRBJ1-2): AAGVIQSPRHLIKEKRETATLKCYPIPRHDTVYWYQQGPGQDPQFLISFYEKMQSDKGSIPDRFSAQQFSDYHSELNMSSLELGDSALYFCASSLTGGAEEGYGYTFGSGTRLTVV.

The chain links TRBV7-2 to TRBJ1-6; no reliable D call. V lost 7 bases, J lost 4 bases, and 11 bases lay in between. The CDR3 consists of 14 residues. Germline V gene data show CDR1 as SGHTA and CDR2 as FQGNSA. This CDR3 is CASTVSLYNSPLHF. The CDR3 DNA sequence: TGTGCCAGCACCGTCTCCCTTTATAATTCACCCCTCCACTTT.

The chain has TRBV7-6 and TRBJ2-1; 9 bases map to TRBD2. Germline CDR1 and CDR2: SGHVS and FNYEAQ. This CDR3 is 15 amino acids long. The V segment lost 5 bases and the J segment 10 bases; nucleotides outside the gene matches: 12. The CDR3 protein is CASSLLAGPLREQFF. DNA of the CDR3: TGTGCCAGCAGCCTCCTAGCGGGGCCTCTTAGGGAGCAGTTCTTC. Supplemented by reference TRBV7-6 and TRBJ2-1, the full variable domain reads GAGVSQSPRYKVTKRGQDVALRCDPISGHVSLYWYRQALGQGPEFLTYFNYEAQQDKSGLPNDRFSAERPEGSISTLTIQRTEQRDSAMYRCASSLLAGPLREQFFGPGTRLTVL.

V usage is TRBV28 and J usage is TRBJ2-7; D is perhaps TRBD1 (6 bases). The CDR3 extends over 14 amino acids. Trimming shortened V by 5 bases and J by 3 bases, and 14 bases separated the two germline ends. Germline V CDR1 and CDR2: MDHEN, SYDVKM. The CDR3: CASSLYQGFYEQYF. The CDR3 DNA sequence: TGTGCCAGCAGTCTTTATCAGGGGTTCTACGAGCAGTACTTC.

This chain links TRBV10-3 with TRBJ2-7, with TRBD1 identical over 7 bases. The germline V gene has CDR1 ENHRY and CDR2 SYGVKD. V was pared by 4 bases and J by 1 base, with 7 bases of the junction left unmatched. The CDR3 has 15 residues. The CDR3 region is CAISVWDSTSYEQYF. CDR3 sequence (DNA): TGTGCCATCAGTGTCTGGGACAGTACATCCTACGAGCAGTACTTC.

The J gene is TRBJ1-1, the V gene TRBV27; D possibly corresponds to TRBD1 (5 bases). In germline, CDR1 is MNHEY, CDR2 SMNVEV (reference sequence). The V and J ends lost 0 bases and 10 bases respectively, with 12 bases between them. The CDR3 runs 13 residues. CDR3 region: CASSLSPIRGAFF. The CDR3 nucleotides read TGTGCCAGCAGTTTATCCCCTATTAGGGGAGCTTTCTTT.

The chain carries TRBV19 and TRBJ1-5; unclear D gene. The CDR3 covers 13 residues. Trimming removed 6 bases from V and 3 bases from J, with 9 bases in between. Germline CDR1 LNHDA, CDR2 SQIVND (reference sequence). The CDR3 sequence is CASSQANNQPQHF. For the CDR3, the DNA is TGTGCCAGTAGCCAGGCGAACAATCAGCCCCAGCATTTT.

In regard to this clone: Other nucleotide sequences in the sample specify the same CDR3. The chain employs TRBV5-4 and TRBJ2-3; D call uncertain. CDR3 length: 12 amino acids. V shed 4 bases and J shed 2 bases, with 5 bases lying between them. Germline values: CDR1 SGHNT, CDR2 YYREEE (reference sequence). The CDR3 loop is CASSLSTDTQYF. CDR3 nucleotides: TGTGCCAGCAGCCTCTCCACAGATACGCAGTATTTT.